These 32 T cell receptor beta chains came from one sample sequenced in a study of cytomegalovirus exposure and HLA in healthy donors. The PCR had 60 Vbeta and 13 Jbeta primers. Generated by immunoSEQ multiplex PCR, the TCRdb table keeps only in-frame clones and is missing some. Found here are roughly 100,000 clones, around 79% of them singletons; the top ten hold approximately 3.7%. Sample: PBMCs. The source of these receptors is a man aged 50-60 years in good health and CMV-seropositive.

With regard to this clone: One junction end does not reproduce the germline sequence, and a read error may be involved. The genes are TRBV5-4 and TRBJ2-3; D is unclear. The CDR3 is made up of 13 amino acids. Germline V gene lookup returns CDR1 SGHNT and CDR2 YYREEE (reference sequence). The CDR3 nucleotides read TGTGCCAGCAGCCCGACGAGCACAGATACACAGTATTTT. Its translation: CASSPTSTDTQYF.

This chain joins TRBV11-2 and TRBJ2-5; a possible D gene is TRBD2 (5 bases). The CDR3 length is 15 residues. The V gene's germline CDR1 is SGHAT and CDR2 FQNNGV. Trimming shortened V by 0 bases and J by 5 bases, and 13 bases separated the two germline ends. The CDR3 loop reads CASSLDRGLGETQYF. The DNA for the CDR3 is TGTGCCAGCAGCTTAGATAGAGGGTTGGGCGAGACCCAGTACTTC. The full variable domain, completed using reference TRBV11-2 and TRBJ2-5, is EAGVAQSPRYKIIEKRQSVAFWCNPISGHATLYWYQQILGQGPKLLIQFQNNGVVDDSQLPKDRFSAERLKGVDSTLKIQPAKLEDSAVYLCASSLDRGLGETQYFGPGTRLLVL.

V is TRBV19 and J is TRBJ2-7; 7 nucleotides align to TRBD2. The CDR3 totals 16 residues. The V and J ends lost 0 bases and 2 bases, in that order; junction bases with no gene match: 7. Germline V gene data show CDR1 as LNHDA and CDR2 as SQIVND (reference sequence). CDR3 protein: CASSIDGSGKPYEQYF. CDR3 in DNA: TGTGCCAGTAGTATAGATGGGAGCGGGAAACCCTACGAGCAGTACTTC. The full variable domain, its missing parts supplied by reference TRBV19 and TRBJ2-7, is DGGITQSPKYLFRKEGQNVTLSCEQNLNHDAMYWYRQDPGQGLRLIYYSQIVNDFQKGDIAEGYSVSREKKESFPLTVTSAQKNPTAFYLCASSIDGSGKPYEQYFGPGTRLTVT.

The chain combines TRBV5-1 with TRBJ2-1; 9 positions agree with TRBD1. Germline V gives CDR1 SGHRS, CDR2 YFSETQ. The CDR3 runs 15 residues. The trim removed 4 bases at V and 2 bases at J, leaving 4 bases unmatched. The CDR3 DNA follows: TGCGCCAGCAGCCAGGGACAGGGCCCCTACAATGAGCAGTTCTTC. Translated, it gives CASSQGQGPYNEQFF. Full variable domain (remainder filled in from reference TRBV5-1 and TRBJ2-1): KAGVTQTPRYLIKTRGQQVTLSCSPISGHRSVSWYQQTPGQGLQFLFEYFSETQRNKGNFPGRFSGRQFSNSRSEMNVSTLELGDSALYLCASSQGQGPYNEQFFGPGTRLTVL.

This clone appeared a few times. The rearrangement uses TRBV6-4 and TRBJ2-1, with 8 bases that match TRBD2. There are 15 residues in the CDR3. V trimming: 5 bases; J trimming: 0 bases; junction bases outside the gene matches: 3. The germline V gene encodes CDR1 MRHNA and CDR2 SNTAGT. CDR3 sequence: CASSPGTSSYNEQFF. The CDR3 nucleotides are TGTGCCAGCAGTCCCGGGACTAGCTCCTACAATGAGCAGTTCTTC.

The chain joins TRBV10-3 to TRBJ1-1; perhaps TRBD1 as D (5 bases). The V gene lost 5 bases and the J gene lost 0 bases, with 10 bases spanning the gap. CDR1 and CDR2 from the germline V gene are ENHRY and SYGVKD. The CDR3 has 14 amino acids. The CDR3 sequence is CAISWGSLNTEAFF. The DNA for the CDR3 is TGTGCCATCAGTTGGGGCAGCCTGAACACTGAAGCTTTCTTT.

The chain recombines TRBV27 with TRBJ2-5; weak D call: TRBD1 (5 bases). The CDR3 length is 13 residues. Germline assignment: CDR1 MNHEY and CDR2 SMNVEV (reference sequence). V dropped 7 bases and J dropped 1 base, with 10 bases sitting between them. The CDR3 nucleotides are TGTGCCAGCAAGGGGATCCTCCAAGAGACCCAGTACTTC. Protein product: CASKGILQETQYF.

CDR3 bases: TGTGCCAGCAGTTTACAGGGTAGCACTGAAGCTTTCTTT. This codes for CASSLQGSTEAFF. This chain uses TRBV28 with TRBJ1-1, with TRBD1 as a possible D gene (5 bases). The CDR3 totals 13 residues. Germline V CDR1 and CDR2: MDHEN, SYDVKM. Trimming took off 2 bases at V and 4 bases at J, with 8 bases between the two ends.

The chain combines TRBV11-1 with TRBJ2-3; weak D call: TRBD2 (6 bases). The V and J ends lost 1 base and 4 bases respectively, with 12 bases between them. Germline V gene data show CDR1 as SGHAT and CDR2 as FQDESV (reference sequence). The CDR3 is made up of 15 amino acids. The CDR3 protein is CASSLDTTSSDTQYF. Written as DNA, the CDR3 is TGTGCCAGCAGCTTAGACACGACTAGTTCAGATACGCAGTATTTT.

This clone occurred once. J is TRBJ2-3 and V is TRBV27; 10 nucleotides agree with TRBD2. The CDR3 is made up of 17 amino acids. CDR1 and CDR2 (germline): MNHEY, SMNVEV (reference sequence). The junction had 13 bases not matched to a gene; V was cut back by 7 bases and J by 3 bases. The DNA of the CDR3 is TGTGCCAGCACTCTAGCGGGGGCTCGGGGCGGGACAGATACGCAGTATTTT. Encoded protein: CASTLAGARGGTDTQYF.

Only one count was recorded for this clone. The chain employs TRBV10-1 and TRBJ2-2, with unresolved D. V gave up 3 bases and J gave up 0 bases, with 11 bases separating them. Germline V lookup: CDR1 WNHNN, CDR2 SYGVQD (reference sequence). The CDR3 loop spans 16 amino acids. The CDR3 reads CASSERRGTNTGELFF. DNA of the CDR3: TGCGCCAGCAGTGAAAGGCGCGGAACGAACACCGGGGAGCTGTTTTTT.

The chain carries TRBV15 and TRBJ2-7; 8 bases are shared with TRBD1. V was clipped by 2 bases and J by 3 bases; unmatched bases: 3. In germline, CDR1 is LNHNV, CDR2 YYDKDF (reference sequence). The CDR3 consists of 14 residues. This chain's CDR3 is CATSRQGAGYEQYF. The CDR3 bases are TGTGCCACCAGCAGACAGGGGGCTGGCTACGAGCAGTACTTC.

V and J are TRBV4-3 and TRBJ2-3; D remains ambiguous. Germline loops: CDR1 LGHNA, CDR2 YSLEER. The V and J ends lost 0 bases and 0 bases respectively, with 19 bases between them. This CDR3 comprises 19 residues. The DNA of the CDR3 is TGCGCCAGCAGCCAAGATTTTCGGCCAGGCAGCCATAGCACAGATACGCAGTATTTT. Amino acids: CASSQDFRPGSHSTDTQYF.

This chain joins TRBV7-9 and TRBJ2-5; 9 bases match TRBD1. The CDR3 contains 14 residues. Germline V gene data show CDR1 as SEHNR and CDR2 as FQNEAQ (reference sequence). V lost 5 bases and J lost 4; bases outside the gene matches: 5. This chain's CDR3 is CASSPSTGGETQYF. The CDR3 region has the DNA TGTGCCAGCAGCCCATCGACAGGGGGAGAGACCCAGTACTTC.

Points on this clone: The germline gene is not matched at one end of the junction; a read error may be the cause. The CDR3 coding sequence is TGTGCCTGGAGTAAGACGACTAGCGGGTCTTTCTTC. This encodes CAWSKTTSGSFF. The chain is built from TRBV30 and TRBJ2-7; 10 bases align to TRBD2. The CDR3 has 12 residues. The germline gives CDR1 GTSNPN, CDR2 SVGIG (reference sequence).

This chain uses TRBV5-1 with TRBJ1-1, with D possibly TRBD1 on 6 matching bases. The germline CDR1 and CDR2 sequences are SGHRS and YFSETQ. V was pared by 3 bases and J by 4 bases, with 13 bases between. This CDR3 comprises 14 residues. CDR3 region: CASSWGGEVTEAFF. In nucleotides, the CDR3 is TGCGCCAGCAGCTGGGGGGGCGAGGTCACTGAAGCTTTCTTT.

The CDR3: CASSTGQLQSPLHF. The CDR3 nucleotides read TGTGCCAGCAGCACTGGACAGCTGCAGTCACCCCTCCACTTT. The rearrangement uses TRBV9 and TRBJ1-6, with TRBD1 as a possible D gene (6 bases). The length of the CDR3 is 14 residues. Trimming stripped 4 bases from V and 10 bases from J, with 15 bases between. From germline, CDR1 is SGDLS and CDR2 YYNGEE.

The rearrangement uses TRBV6-5 and TRBJ2-7, with TRBD2 matching over 10 bases. This CDR3 has 16 amino acids. Germline loops: CDR1 MNHEY, CDR2 SVGAGI. With 2 bases clipped from V and 6 bases from J, the junction kept 10 bases outside the gene matches. The CDR3 sequence: CASSYESSGSYGEQYF. DNA of the CDR3: TGTGCCAGCAGTTACGAATCTAGCGGGAGTTACGGCGAGCAGTACTTC.

This clone turned up a few times. This chain joins TRBV2 and TRBJ2-5; a weak D match, TRBD1 (5 bases). The CDR3 loop spans 16 amino acids. Deletions cut 4 bases from V and 2 bases from J, with 17 bases between. Looked up from germline, CDR1 is SNHLY and CDR2 is FYNNEI. DNA for the CDR3: TGTGCCAGCAGTGGCACTTATAGACAGATACAAGAGACCCAGTACTTC. Its translation: CASSGTYRQIQETQYF.

This clone was picked up one time. The rearrangement links TRBV5-1 to TRBJ2-2; the match to TRBD2 covers 9 bases. V trimming: 4 bases; J trimming: 5 bases; junction bases outside the gene matches: 9. CDR1 is SGHRS and CDR2 is YFSETQ in the germline V gene. This CDR3 region has 16 residues. CDR3 sequence: CASSLLAGAGTGELFF. The CDR3 nucleotides are TGCGCCAGCAGCCTGTTAGCGGGAGCGGGTACCGGGGAGCTGTTTTTT.

This clone was seen only a few times. The chain couples TRBV10-2 to TRBJ2-1; 7 nucleotides align to TRBD2. CDR1 and CDR2 (germline): WSHSY, SAAADI. V dropped 6 bases and J dropped 2; count of bases not matched to a gene: 16. This CDR3 comprises 18 residues. The CDR3 bases are TGCGCCAGCAGCGCTCGGTCATCCGGACTAGTCACCTACAATGAGCAGTTCTTC. Translating gives CASSARSSGLVTYNEQFF.

This sequence joins TRBV4-1 and TRBJ2-6; maybe TRBD1 (6 bases). V was pared by 6 bases and J by 5 bases, with 11 bases between. Germline V lookup: CDR1 MGHRA, CDR2 YSYEKL. The CDR3 runs 14 residues. The CDR3 here is CASSTRDRANVLTF. In nucleotides, the CDR3 is TGCGCCAGCAGTACTAGGGACAGGGCCAACGTCCTGACTTTC.

The V and J genes are TRBV5-1 and TRBJ2-7, with D maybe TRBD2 (5 bases). Trimming took off 5 bases at V and 6 bases at J, with 12 bases between the two ends. The CDR3 covers 12 residues. In germline, CDR1 is SGHRS, CDR2 YFSETQ. CDR3 protein: CASRMREREQYF. The CDR3 DNA sequence: TGCGCCAGCAGAATGAGGGAACGCGAGCAGTACTTC.

The chain joins TRBV11-3 to TRBJ2-6; D perhaps matches TRBD1 (6 bases). Deletions cut 1 base from V and 2 bases from J, with 9 bases between. The CDR3 covers 16 residues. The V gene's germline CDR1 is SGHNT and CDR2 YENEEA. The CDR3 loop reads CASSLGQAPGANVLTF. The CDR3 DNA sequence: TGTGCCAGCAGCTTAGGACAGGCTCCTGGGGCCAACGTCCTGACTTTC.

The CDR3, as DNA: TGTGCCAGCAGCCCCGGGAGGGGGTATAGACAAGAGACCCAGTACTTC. Translated: CASSPGRGYRQETQYF. V usage is TRBV11-2 and J usage is TRBJ2-5; 8 nucleotides match TRBD2. Germline values: CDR1 SGHAT, CDR2 FQNNGV. The J segment lost 2 bases and the V segment lost 5 bases, leaving 10 bases of the junction unmatched. This CDR3 contains 16 residues.

This rearrangement joins TRBV7-2 to TRBJ2-5; 8 bases map to TRBD1. Trimming at V came to 5 bases and at J to 2 bases, leaving 10 bases not matched to a gene. The CDR3 spans 16 residues. The germline CDR1 and CDR2 sequences are SGHTA and FQGNSA. CDR3 residues: CASSVTGTGGQETQYF. DNA for the CDR3: TGTGCCAGCAGCGTTACCGGGACAGGAGGGCAAGAGACCCAGTACTTC. The full variable domain, in which reference TRBV7-2 and TRBJ2-5 provide the parts outside the CDR3, is GAGVSQSPSNKVTEKGKDVELRCDPISGHTALYWYRQSLGQGLEFLIYFQGNSAPDKSGLPSDRFSAERTGGSVSTLTIQRTQQEDSAVYLCASSVTGTGGQETQYFGPGTRLLVL.

This chain connects TRBV7-2 to TRBJ2-1; 10 bases match TRBD1. Germline V gene sequence: CDR1 SGHTA, CDR2 FQGNSA. Trimming at V came to 6 bases and at J to 1 base, leaving 6 bases not matched to a gene. This CDR3 has 16 residues. CDR3 DNA sequence: TGTGCCAGCAGTTTCCCGGGACAGGGGTCCTACAATGAGCAGTTCTTC. The encoded protein is CASSFPGQGSYNEQFF. Full variable domain (remainder filled in from reference TRBV7-2 and TRBJ2-1): GAGVSQSPSNKVTEKGKDVELRCDPISGHTALYWYRQSLGQGLEFLIYFQGNSAPDKSGLPSDRFSAERTGGSVSTLTIQRTQQEDSAVYLCASSFPGQGSYNEQFFGPGTRLTVL.

V is TRBV29-1 and J is TRBJ2-2; tentatively, D is TRBD2 (5 bases). CDR3 length equals 14 residues. From germline, CDR1 is SQVTM and CDR2 ANQGSEA. The V gene lost 4 bases and the J gene lost 1 base, with 10 bases spanning the gap. CDR3 in DNA: TGCAGCGTTGGGTGGACTCTGAACACCGGGGAGCTGTTTTTT. Protein sequence: CSVGWTLNTGELFF.

The chain employs TRBV4-1 and TRBJ2-4; no clear D. Trimming stripped 3 bases from V and 1 base from J, with 7 bases between. The CDR3 spans 14 residues. Germline V gives CDR1 MGHRA, CDR2 YSYEKL. CDR3 amino acids: CASSHAEAKNIQYF. In nucleotides, the CDR3 is TGCGCCAGCAGCCACGCGGAGGCCAAAAACATTCAGTACTTC.

This clone was seen only once. The V call is TRBV13, the J call TRBJ2-1; D is perhaps TRBD2 (6 bases). The CDR3 has 16 residues. V lost 5 bases and J lost 4, with 18 bases in between. Germline V gene sequence: CDR1 PRHDT, CDR2 FYEKMQ (reference sequence). CDR3: CASSLPLAGLYNEQFF. The CDR3 nucleotides read TGTGCCAGCAGCCTCCCGTTGGCGGGACTGTACAATGAGCAGTTCTTC.

This clone came up a few times. The junction does not match germline at one end; this may be a read error. V is TRBV7-9 and J is TRBJ2-7; 9 nucleotides align to TRBD2. The CDR3 covers 17 residues. Germline CDR1 and CDR2: SEHNR and FQNEAQ (reference sequence). The CDR3 DNA sequence: TGTTCCAGCAGCTTAGCGCACATAGCGGGAGTCCCCTACGAGCAGTACTTC. This translates into CSSSLAHIAGVPYEQYF. The full variable domain, its missing parts supplied by reference TRBV7-9 and TRBJ2-7, is DTGVSQNPRHKITKRGQNVTFRCDPISEHNRLYWYRQTLGQGPEFLTYFQNEAQLEKSRLLSDRFSAERPKGSFSTLEIQRTEQGDSAMYLCSSSLAHIAGVPYEQYFGPGTRLTVT.

The genes are TRBV29-1 and TRBJ2-5; D perhaps matches TRBD2 (6 bases). Germline V lookup: CDR1 SQVTM, CDR2 ANQGSEA. CDR3 length: 13 residues. V lost 6 bases and J 1 base, leaving 12 bases between the germline ends. The DNA of the CDR3 is TGCAGCGTGGGCCGGGGGACCCAAGAGACCCAGTACTTC. Encoded protein: CSVGRGTQETQYF. The complete variable domain, with remaining parts taken from reference TRBV29-1 and TRBJ2-5, reads SAVISQKPSRDICQRGTSLTIQCQVDSQVTMMFWYRQQPGQSLTLIATANQGSEATYESGFVIDKFPISRPNLTFSTLTVSNMSPEDSSIYLCSVGRGTQETQYFGPGTRLLVL.